The next 24 T cell receptor beta chains were all read from a single sample in a study of T cells in Graves' hyperthyroidism and ophthalmopathy. Template material for amplifying TCR beta CDR3 regions consisted of RNA transcripts. The TCR CDR3 was amplified in a first-round RT-PCR using the HTBI primer set. TCRdb re-called the multiplex PCR reads through MiXCR, storing one row per CDR3 protein. Of around 300,000 distinct CDR3 sequences in the sample, less than 30% were seen once. Sequencing was done on a sample of blood. These receptors were taken from a man between 40 and 49 years old with Graves' hyperthyroidism that later progressed to Graves' ophthalmopathy.

The chain joins TRBV5-1 to TRBJ2-7; a weak D match, TRBD2 (6 bases). The V end was cut by 2 bases, the J end by 3 bases, with 15 bases between. The CDR3 spans 15 residues. Per germline, CDR1 SGHRS and CDR2 YFSETQ. The CDR3 sequence is CASSLISGLSYEQYF. The CDR3, as DNA: TGCGCCAGCAGCTTAATATCGGGACTGAGCTACGAGCAGTACTTC.

This clonotype appeared a single time. This rearrangement joins TRBV30 to TRBJ1-5, with TRBD1 matching over 10 bases. Per the germline V gene, CDR1 is GTSNPN and CDR2 is SVGIG (reference sequence). The CDR3 length is 16 residues. With V trimmed by 3 bases and J by 3 bases, 8 bases remained unmatched. The CDR3 protein is CAWSAGQGELNQPQHF. Written as DNA, the CDR3 is TGTGCCTGGAGCGCCGGACAGGGGGAACTCAATCAGCCCCAGCATTTT. Full variable domain (outside the CDR3, taken from reference TRBV30 and TRBJ1-5): SQTIHQWPATLVQPVGSPLSLECTVEGTSNPNLYWYRQAAGRGLQLLFYSVGIGQISSEVPQNLSASRPQDRQFILSSKKLLLSDSGFYLCAWSAGQGELNQPQHFGDGTRLSIL.

The V gene is TRBV6-1, the J gene TRBJ1-2; D perhaps matches TRBD1 (5 bases). The V gene lost 3 bases and the J gene lost 8 bases, with 16 bases spanning the gap. The CDR3 covers 14 residues. Looked up from germline, CDR1 is MNHNS and CDR2 is SASEGT. CDR3: CASSDGRTRDGYTF. DNA for the CDR3: TGTGCCAGCAGTGATGGGCGGACGAGGGACGGCTACACCTTC.

This clonotype was counted at least ten times. This chain joins TRBV19 and TRBJ1-2; D unresolved. V was pared by 3 bases and J by 2 bases, with 13 bases between. The germline V gene has CDR1 LNHDA and CDR2 SQIVND (reference sequence). The length of the CDR3 is 15 residues. The CDR3 loop reads CASSIIRVDNYGYTF. CDR3 nucleotide sequence: TGTGCCAGTAGTATCATTAGGGTGGACAACTATGGCTACACCTTC.

This clonotype was seen at least ten times. V is TRBV6-1 and J is TRBJ1-3, with 7 bases that match TRBD1. Losses at the gene ends were 6 bases for V and 0 bases for J; bases not matched to a gene: 8. Germline values: CDR1 MNHNS, CDR2 SASEGT. CDR3 length: 16 residues. The CDR3 loop is CASRTGTASSGNTIYF. CDR3 DNA: TGTGCCAGCAGAACCGGGACAGCGAGCTCTGGAAACACCATATATTTT.

This clonotype came up many times. DNA for the CDR3: TGCGCCAGCAGCTCGAATGTGGGGGAGGACACTGAAGCTTTCTTT. As protein: CASSSNVGEDTEAFF. This chain joins TRBV5-1 and TRBJ1-1; possible D gene TRBD1, 5 bases. The CDR3 spans 15 residues. Trimming took 3 bases from V and 3 from J, leaving 15 bases between them. CDR1 is SGHRS, CDR2 YFSETQ, per germline.

This clonotype was observed at least ten times. The V and J genes are TRBV2 and TRBJ1-2; D possibly corresponds to TRBD1 (5 bases). Looked up from germline, CDR1 is SNHLY and CDR2 is FYNNEI. V was trimmed by 8 bases and J by 6 bases, leaving 19 bases between them. CDR3 length: 14 residues. Here the CDR3 reads CASLIPDSFNGYTF. In nucleotides, the CDR3 is TGTGCCAGCTTAATTCCTGACAGTTTTAATGGCTACACCTTC. The variable domain in full, completed from reference TRBV2 and TRBJ1-2, reads EPEVTQTPSHQVTQMGQEVILRCVPISNHLYFYWYRQILGQKVEFLVSFYNNEISEKSEIFDDQFSVERPDGSNFTLKIRSTKLEDSAMYFCASLIPDSFNGYTFGSGTRLTVV.

This clonotype has a count of ten or more. This chain connects TRBV19 to TRBJ2-7, with D tentatively TRBD1 (6 bases). V lost 5 bases to trimming and J lost 4 bases, with 21 bases between them. The CDR3 is 16 amino acids. The germline gives CDR1 LNHDA, CDR2 SQIVND (reference sequence). The CDR3 region is CASSGYRASNSYEQYF. In nucleotides, the CDR3 is TGTGCCAGTAGTGGGTACAGGGCATCAAATTCTTACGAGCAGTACTTC.

This clonotype showed up many times. Here the CDR3 DNA reads TGTGCCAGCAGTTTAACCGGGAGTGGCACCGGGGAGCTGTTTTTT. It yields the protein CASSLTGSGTGELFF. The genes are TRBV28 and TRBJ2-2; maybe TRBD2 (6 bases). The germline CDR1 and CDR2 sequences are MDHEN and SYDVKM. This CDR3 spans 15 amino acids. The V end lost 2 bases, the J end lost 4 bases, and 11 bases lay between the germline ends.

Many counts were recorded for this clonotype. This chain joins TRBV28 and TRBJ2-2; 12 bases line up with TRBD2. The length of the CDR3 is 16 residues. V gave up 5 bases and J gave up 6 bases; unmatched junction bases: 7. Germline V gene sequence: CDR1 MDHEN, CDR2 SYDVKM. This CDR3 is CASSQGLAGMSGELFF. The DNA of the CDR3 is TGTGCCAGCAGTCAAGGACTAGCGGGAATGTCCGGGGAGCTGTTTTTT.

This clonotype was observed at least ten times. The chain carries TRBV6-5 and TRBJ1-5; TRBD1 might be the D (5 bases). The V end lost 7 bases, the J end lost 6 bases, and 13 bases lay between the germline ends. The CDR3 is 13 amino acids. From germline, CDR1 is MNHEY and CDR2 SVGAGI. Here the CDR3 reads CASMAAGSQPQHF. Written as DNA, the CDR3 is TGTGCCAGCATGGCGGCAGGGTCTCAGCCCCAGCATTTT.

V usage is TRBV7-2 and J usage is TRBJ2-7; no clear D. The CDR3 is made up of 13 amino acids. From germline, CDR1 is SGHTA and CDR2 FQGNSA. V lost 2 bases to trimming and J lost 5 bases, with 10 bases between them. The CDR3: CASSLLKGHEQYF. Written as DNA, the CDR3 is TGTGCCAGCAGCTTATTAAAGGGCCACGAGCAGTACTTC. Supplemented by reference TRBV7-2 and TRBJ2-7, the full variable domain reads GAGVSQSPSNKVTEKGKDVELRCDPISGHTALYWYRQSLGQGLEFLIYFQGNSAPDKSGLPSDRFSAERTGGSVSTLTIQRTQQEDSAVYLCASSLLKGHEQYFGPGTRLTVT.

This clonotype was recorded many times. The CDR3: CATSRAGTPIEAFF. The CDR3 DNA reads TGTGCCACCAGCAGAGCGGGGACACCCATTGAAGCTTTCTTT. V and J are TRBV15 and TRBJ1-1; D may be TRBD1 (6 bases). Germline V gives CDR1 LNHNV, CDR2 YYDKDF (reference sequence). This CDR3 is 14 amino acids long. V lost 1 base to trimming and J lost 7 bases, with 13 bases between them.

This clonotype was counted many times. The chain couples TRBV6-5 to TRBJ1-1, with 12 bases matching TRBD1. The CDR3 is made up of 16 amino acids. CDR1 MNHEY and CDR2 SVGAGI come from the germline V gene. V lost 7 bases to trimming and J lost 0 bases; unmatched junction nucleotides: 6. CDR3 DNA sequence: TGTGCCAGCACGGGACAGGGGGCGAGGATGAACACTGAAGCTTTCTTT. Its protein is CASTGQGARMNTEAFF.

The chain's CDR3 is CAARTAKEGSNTEAFF. The CDR3 DNA is TGTGCCGCCCGGACGGCCAAGGAAGGATCGAACACTGAAGCTTTCTTT. V gene TRBV6-2 or TRBV6-3 combines with J gene TRBJ1-1; no firm D call. The germline V and J ends were trimmed by 11 bases and 1 base, with 23 bases remaining between them. The CDR3 length is 16 residues. CDR1 is MNHEY and CDR2 is SVGEGT in the germline V gene.

Details on this clonotype: This may be a read error, as it is one base from a much larger clone. V is TRBV24-1 and J is TRBJ2-1; the D is unclear. This CDR3 has 13 amino acids. CDR1 and CDR2 from the germline V gene are KGHDR and SFDVKD. The CDR3 bases are TGTGCCGCCAGTGATTACGGAGACCGCATCCAGTTCTTC. Protein: CAASDYGDRIQFF.

This clonotype was counted ten times or more. The J gene is TRBJ1-5, the V gene TRBV19; TRBD1 might be the D (5 bases). The germline V gene has CDR1 LNHDA and CDR2 SQIVND (reference sequence). The CDR3 is 14 amino acids. V was shortened by 7 bases and J by 3 bases, with 13 bases between the two germline ends. The DNA for the CDR3 is TGTGCCAGTAACATAGGCAGGGTCAATCAGCCCCAGCATTTT. As protein: CASNIGRVNQPQHF.

The sample holds many counts of this clonotype. This chain uses TRBV9 with TRBJ1-6, with D unresolved. This CDR3 contains 15 residues. V was shortened by 0 bases and J by 7 bases, with 11 bases between the two germline ends. Looked up from germline, CDR1 is SGDLS and CDR2 is YYNGEE. In DNA form, the CDR3 reads TGTGCCAGCAGCGTAGGCGGTGAAATCAATTCACCCCTCCACTTT. The encoded protein is CASSVGGEINSPLHF.

The chain has TRBV20-1 and TRBJ2-7; 10 nucleotides align to TRBD2. The CDR3 length is 15 residues. V lost 3 bases to trimming and J lost 5 bases; unmatched junction nucleotides: 10. Germline V gives CDR1 DFQATT, CDR2 SNEGSKA (reference sequence). CDR3 coding DNA: TGCAGTGCTAGGAATAGCGGGAGGCTCCCTCACGAGCAGTACTTC. It specifies CSARNSGRLPHEQYF.

Many counts were recorded for this clonotype. The chain recombines TRBV11-2 with TRBJ2-7; 11 bases map to TRBD2. The germline V gene has CDR1 SGHAT and CDR2 FQNNGV. This CDR3 contains 18 residues. J gave up 0 bases and V 5 bases, and 12 bases lay outside the gene matches. The CDR3 coding sequence is TGTGCCAGCAGCCCCCGGAATAGCGGGAGGGCCTTCTCCTACGAGCAGTACTTC. Translating it yields CASSPRNSGRAFSYEQYF.

This clonotype was seen at least ten times. The chain is built from TRBV30 and TRBJ1-2, with 10 bases fitting TRBD1. The V gene end was trimmed by 2 bases and the J gene end by 4 bases; junction bases not matched to a gene: 4. The CDR3 sequence is 14 residues long. CDR1 is GTSNPN, CDR2 SVGIG, per germline (reference sequence). CDR3 protein: CAWSSRTGGYGYTF. The CDR3 region has the DNA TGTGCCTGGAGTTCGCGGACAGGGGGCTATGGCTACACCTTC.

This clonotype was detected ten times or more. The chain has TRBV12-3 or TRBV12-4 and TRBJ1-3, with D hard to call. Trimming pared 4 bases from V and 1 base from J, leaving 5 bases between. CDR3 length equals 13 residues. The DNA of the CDR3 is TGTGCCAGCAGTTACGGGTCTGGAAACACCATATATTTT. Translating it yields CASSYGSGNTIYF.

This clonotype was detected many times. CDR3 in amino acids: CASSLAGISGYEQYF. CDR3 coding DNA: TGCGCCAGCAGCTTGGCCGGTATTAGTGGGTACGAGCAGTACTTC. The chain joins TRBV5-1 to TRBJ2-7, with D hard to call. V was shortened by 0 bases and J by 4 bases, with 14 bases between the two germline ends. CDR1 SGHRS and CDR2 YFSETQ come from the germline V gene. The CDR3 covers 15 residues.

The V call is TRBV6-5, the J call TRBJ1-1, with a weak D call TRBD1 (6 bases). The CDR3 spans 16 residues. Germline V gene lookup returns CDR1 MNHEY and CDR2 SVGAGI. V shed 0 bases and J shed 4 bases, with 15 bases lying between them. For the CDR3, the DNA is TGTGCCAGCAGTTACTCTCGGAGGGGGACGGGCACTGAAGCTTTCTTT. This translates into CASSYSRRGTGTEAFF.